What follows are 11 T cell receptor beta chains derived from one specimen sequenced in a study of blood T cell repertoires in COVID-19. Sequencing used immunoSEQ multiplex PCR; TCRdb keeps in-frame clones, though not all of them. The sample has 95,000 to 110,000 clones; over 80% are singletons. Sequencing was carried out using peripheral blood. These receptor sequences come from a young woman with acute or convalescent COVID-19.

The rearrangement links TRBV5-5 to TRBJ1-5; D remains unclear. Trimming removed 3 bases from V and 2 bases from J, with 9 bases in between. The CDR3 runs 14 residues. CDR1 SGHKS and CDR2 YYEKEE come from the germline V gene (reference sequence). The CDR3 loop is CASSSSPGNQPQHF. As DNA, the CDR3 is TGTGCCAGCAGCTCCTCCCCGGGCAATCAGCCCCAGCATTTT.

The chain recombines TRBV11-3 with TRBJ2-2; 11 bases line up with TRBD1. Germline CDR1 is SGHNT and CDR2 is YENEEA. After removal of 5 bases from V and 6 bases from J, the junction contained 11 bases not matched to a gene. CDR3 length: 17 residues. The CDR3 sequence: CASSGRTGGEVAGELFF. DNA for the CDR3: TGTGCCAGCAGCGGGAGGACAGGGGGCGAGGTAGCCGGGGAGCTGTTTTTT.

The chain uses TRBV11-2 and TRBJ1-4; D remains unclear. Germline CDR1 is SGHAT and CDR2 is FQNNGV. The V end lost 5 bases, the J end lost 8 bases, and 9 bases lay between the germline ends. The CDR3 is 12 amino acids. The CDR3 coding sequence is TGTGCCAGCAGCCCCCGTTCCGAAAAACTGTTTTTT. This encodes CASSPRSEKLFF.

This chain uses TRBV7-9 with TRBJ1-4, with D possibly being TRBD1 (6 bases). The V and J ends lost 10 bases and 8 bases respectively, with 14 bases between them. This CDR3 is built from 12 residues. Per the germline V gene, CDR1 is SEHNR and CDR2 is FQNEAQ (reference sequence). This CDR3 reads CATRTVREKLFF. Here the CDR3 DNA reads TGTGCCACACGGACAGTTCGAGAAAAACTGTTTTTT.

The gene calls are TRBV3-1 (or the pseudogene TRBV3-2) and TRBJ1-5, with TRBD1 as a possible D gene (5 bases). Trimming removed 1 base at V and 8 bases at J, with 12 bases between. CDR3 length equals 14 residues. In germline, CDR1 is LGHDT, CDR2 YNNKEL (reference sequence). CDR3 loop: CASSQGGLGEPQHF. The CDR3 nucleotides read TGTGCCAGCAGCCAAGGGGGCCTAGGGGAGCCCCAGCATTTT.

The chain combines TRBV7-6 with TRBJ2-5; D may be TRBD1 (5 bases). The V end lost 4 bases, the J end lost 0 bases, and 21 bases lay between the germline ends. CDR1 SGHVS and CDR2 FNYEAQ come from the germline V gene. This CDR3 has 18 residues. The CDR3 sequence is CASSSAPVGRLYQETQYF. CDR3 DNA sequence: TGTGCCAGCAGCTCGGCCCCGGTGGGGCGGCTGTACCAAGAGACCCAGTACTTC.

The chain has TRBV19 and TRBJ1-6; 9 bases fit TRBD1. The CDR3 is 14 residues long. CDR1 is LNHDA, CDR2 SQIVND, per germline (reference sequence). After removal of 5 bases from V and 11 bases from J, the junction contained 7 bases not matched to a gene. This CDR3 reads CASSPTGTGPPLHF. In nucleotides, the CDR3 is TGTGCCAGTAGTCCTACCGGGACAGGGCCACCCCTCCACTTT.

This sequence joins TRBV28 and TRBJ1-5; the D gene is possibly TRBD1 (6 bases). This CDR3 comprises 19 residues. V lost 6 bases, J lost 6 bases, and 30 bases lay in between. Germline V gene sequence: CDR1 MDHEN, CDR2 SYDVKM. DNA of the CDR3: TGTGCCAGCAGCCCGCAGTTTGGGGGCAGCCTGGGTGCAAGTCAGCCCCAGCATTTT. Translation gives CASSPQFGGSLGASQPQHF.

The chain joins TRBV7-9 to TRBJ2-3, with D maybe TRBD1 (5 bases). The CDR3 loop spans 15 amino acids. Germline CDR1 reads SEHNR; CDR2 reads FQNEAQ (reference sequence). The V gene lost 4 bases and the J gene lost 2 bases, with 13 bases spanning the gap. CDR3 DNA: TGTGCCAGCAGCTCAACCCGGACAACCACAGATACGCAGTATTTT. As protein: CASSSTRTTTDTQYF.

The chain employs TRBV28 and TRBJ2-7; 9 bases map to TRBD1. Germline lookup yields CDR1 MDHEN and CDR2 SYDVKM. Trimming at V came to 5 bases and at J to 9 bases, leaving 11 bases not matched to a gene. The CDR3 spans 14 residues. This CDR3 is CASSENRGLSGQYF. In DNA form, the CDR3 reads TGTGCCAGCAGTGAGAACAGGGGGCTTTCTGGGCAGTACTTC.

The rearrangement links TRBV4-1 to TRBJ1-2, with 8 bases fitting TRBD1. This CDR3 has 13 amino acids. In germline, CDR1 is MGHRA, CDR2 YSYEKL. The V and J ends lost 1 base and 8 bases, in that order; junction bases with no gene match: 3. The CDR3 loop is CASSQGTGIGYTF. The DNA for the CDR3 is TGCGCCAGCAGCCAAGGGACAGGGATCGGCTACACCTTC.